Listed below are T cell receptor beta chains from one sample, sequenced in a study of blood T cell repertoires in COVID-19. Profiled with immunoSEQ multiplex PCR; TCRdb holds only in-frame clones, not every one. Counted here are around 390,000 clones, more than 75% occurring once; the ten biggest clones make up about 10%. Material for sequencing was PBMCs or T cells enriched from blood (not recorded which). Source of these receptors: a woman aged 45-65 years who had recovered from COVID-19. Both conserved end residues are part of each CDR3. D genes are given only for firm matches. Only some rows state a clone size, as once, few, many or a class for expanded clones.

TRBV5-1,TRBJ1-2,TRBD1,NA,TGCGCCAGCAGCCTCTTGGACAGGGGGAACGGCTACACCTTC,CASSLLDRGNGYTF
TRBV5-1,TRBJ1-1,NA,once,TGCGCCAGCAGCTTGGGGAGTGGGACTGAAGCTTTCTTT,CASSLGSGTEAFF
TRBV19,TRBJ1-1,NA,NA,TGTGCCAGTAGTGGGGGGTTAAAGTTGCAGGCGAGACCTATGAACACTGAAGCTTTCTTT,CASSGGLKLQARPMNTEAFF
TRBV25-1,TRBJ2-7,TRBD1,NA,TGTGCCAGCAGTGCCGCAGGGGGCGTCCACGAGCAGTACTTC,CASSAAGGVHEQYF
TRBV6-1,TRBJ2-7,TRBD2,many,TGTGCCAGCAGTGAAGAAGCTAGCGGCTCCTACGAGCAGTACTTC,CASSEEASGSYEQYF
TRBV10-3,TRBJ2-2,NA,few,TGTGCCATCAGTGAGTCGGAGACCGGGGAGCTGTTTTTT,CAISESETGELFF
TRBV7-2,TRBJ2-5,NA,NA,TGTGCCAGCAGCTTTGGAGGCGTCCCGTCGGAGACCCAGTACTTC,CASSFGGVPSETQYF
TRBV21-1,TRBJ1-3,NA,once,TGTGCCAGCAGCAAAGCGGGTGGGACAGGATCGTCTGGAAACACCATATATTTT,CASSKAGGTGSSGNTIYF
TRBV2,TRBJ2-5,TRBD2,NA,TGTGCCAGCAGTCGCGCTAGCGGGGTACAAGAGACCCAGTACTTC,CASSRASGVQETQYF
TRBV30,TRBJ1-3,NA,NA,TGTGCCTGGAATCACGGTGGAAACACCATATATTTT,CAWNHGGNTIYF
TRBV5-1,TRBJ1-2,TRBD1,NA,TGCGCCAGCAGCTTCTTGCCCCCTACAGGGGTTCACTATGGCTACACCTTC,CASSFLPPTGVHYGYTF
TRBV3-1/TRBV3-2,TRBJ1-3,TRBD1,NA,TGTGCCAGCAGCCCGACAGGGGGCATAGACACCATATATTTT,CASSPTGGIDTIYF
TRBV6-5,TRBJ1-2,TRBD1,NA,TGTGCCAGCAGCCCGACAGGGGGCAGGAATGGCTACACCTTC,CASSPTGGRNGYTF
TRBV4-1,TRBJ2-2,NA,NA,TGCGCCAGCAGCCAAGTTAGCGGCGGGGAGCTGTTTTTT,CASSQVSGGELFF
TRBV6-2/TRBV6-3,TRBJ2-7,TRBD1,NA,TGTGCCAGCAGTTTACCGACAGGGACCTACGAGCAGTACTTC,CASSLPTGTYEQYF
TRBV4-3,TRBJ2-5,NA,NA,TGCGCCAGCAGCCAAGAGAGGAGCCTAGTACCGGGGGAGACCCAGTACTTC,CASSQERSLVPGETQYF
TRBV7-9,TRBJ1-1,TRBD1,NA,TGTGCCAGCAGCTTAACCTGGGACAGACTCACTGAAGCTTTCTTT,CASSLTWDRLTEAFF
TRBV30,TRBJ1-5,NA,NA,TGTGCCTGGAGTCCGGGGGGCAATCAGCCCCAGCATTTT,CAWSPGGNQPQHF
TRBV7-3,TRBJ1-1,NA,NA,TGTGCCAGCAGCGCAGGGGCGGGCGGGCTTGAAGCTTTCTTT,CASSAGAGGLEAFF
TRBV5-6,TRBJ2-1,NA,NA,TGTGCCAGCAGCCTCAGTGGGCCCCAGTTCTTC,CASSLSGPQFF
TRBV7-9,TRBJ2-7,NA,NA,TGTGCCAGCAGCCAGCCTGGGGGGTACGAGCAGTACTTC,CASSQPGGYEQYF
TRBV6-5,TRBJ1-4,NA,few,TGTGCCAGCAGTTACTCCCCCGTAGGGGCGAATGAAAAACTGTTTTTT,CASSYSPVGANEKLFF
TRBV12-3/TRBV12-4,TRBJ2-1,NA,NA,TGTGCCAGCAGTTTGAGTCCAGAGGGGCAGTTCTTC,CASSLSPEGQFF
TRBV27,TRBJ1-2,TRBD1,few,TGTGCCAGCAGTTTCAACAGGGGCAACTATGGCTACACCTTC,CASSFNRGNYGYTF
TRBV2,TRBJ1-1,NA,NA,TGTGCCAGCTCGCGTCGGAGCTCTGAAGCTTTCTTT,CASSRRSSEAFF
TRBV29-1,TRBJ1-1,TRBD1,NA,TGCAGCGTTGGGGGACAGTACAACACTGAAGCTTTCTTT,CSVGGQYNTEAFF
TRBV21-1,TRBJ1-2,NA,NA,TGTGCCAGCAGCAAAGTGCGGGGGGCGCATGGCTACACCTTC,CASSKVRGAHGYTF
TRBV4-3,TRBJ1-1,NA,NA,TGCGCCAGCAGCCAAGAGGAGGGAATGAACACTGAAGCTTTCTTT,CASSQEEGMNTEAFF
TRBV6-5,TRBJ1-6,TRBD1,NA,TGTGCCAGCAGTTACGGGACAGGGCCAAGTTCACCCCTCCACTTT,CASSYGTGPSSPLHF
TRBV6-4,TRBJ1-1,NA,NA,TGTCCCCCCGGAGGGCGGGGGGCTAACACTGAAGCTTTCTTT,CPPGGRGANTEAFF
TRBV2,TRBJ1-2,NA,NA,TGTGCCAGCAGTGAAGGTGTCTTCTATGGCTACACCTTC,CASSEGVFYGYTF
TRBV7-2,TRBJ1-3,NA,NA,TGTGCCAGCAGCCCCGCCCCGGTCCTCGGAAACACCATATATTTT,CASSPAPVLGNTIYF
TRBV11-2,TRBJ1-3,TRBD1,NA,TGTGCCAGCAGCACCACCCTGACAGGGACTGGAAACACCATATATTTT,CASSTTLTGTGNTIYF
TRBV2,TRBJ2-5,TRBD2,NA,TGTGCCAGCAGTGAACCTAAACTAGCGCACCAAGAGACCCAGTACTTC,CASSEPKLAHQETQYF
TRBV7-2,TRBJ1-1,TRBD1,NA,TGTGCCAGCAGCCTCGTGGGACAGGTGAACACTGAAGCTTTCTTT,CASSLVGQVNTEAFF
TRBV19,TRBJ1-5,NA,once,TGTGCCAGTGAGGGGGAGCCGACGAAAAACTATCAGCCCCAGCATTTT,CASEGEPTKNYQPQHF
TRBV13,TRBJ2-3,TRBD2,NA,TGTGCCAGCAGCTCACTATTTGCGGGGGGGAAAGATACGCAGTATTTT,CASSSLFAGGKDTQYF
TRBV27,TRBJ1-5,TRBD1,NA,TGTGCCAGCAGCTCTCGTGGACAGGGTTCGATCCAGCCCCAGCATTTT,CASSSRGQGSIQPQHF
TRBV19,TRBJ1-1,NA,NA,TGTGCCAGTAGTCCCCGGGAGGCCACTGAAGCTTTCTTT,CASSPREATEAFF
TRBV30,TRBJ1-2,NA,NA,TGTGCCTGGAGTGTAGTCGGGGGTCCCACGCGATATGGCTACACCTTC,CAWSVVGGPTRYGYTF
TRBV30,TRBJ1-1,NA,NA,TGTGCCTGGAGATTCCCGGGACTCACGAACACTGAAGCTTTCTTT,CAWRFPGLTNTEAFF
TRBV5-4,TRBJ2-1,TRBD1,NA,TGTGCCAGCAGCTGGGGACAGGGATTACATGGTGAGCAGTTCTTC,CASSWGQGLHGEQFF
TRBV25-1,TRBJ2-3,NA,NA,TGTGCCAGCTCCTCCCTGGATACGCAGTATTTT,CASSSLDTQYF
TRBV6-1,TRBJ1-4,TRBD1,NA,TGTGCCAGCAGTGATCGTCCGGGGACAGGACGATATCTGTTTTTT,CASSDRPGTGRYLFF
TRBV10-3,TRBJ2-7,NA,NA,TGTGCCATCAGACCCGGAGGGGCGGGGATCGACGAGCAGTACTTC,CAIRPGGAGIDEQYF
TRBV19,TRBJ1-1,TRBD1,NA,TGTGCCAGTAGTTTGGTTTTGCGCGTGGGGACAGGGGCGAACACTGAAGCTTTCTTT,CASSLVLRVGTGANTEAFF
TRBV3-1/TRBV3-2,TRBJ1-1,NA,NA,TGTGCCAGCAGCCAAGACAGGCTGATGAACACTGAAGCTTTCTTT,CASSQDRLMNTEAFF
TRBV19,TRBJ2-3,TRBD2,NA,TGTGCCAGTAGTATAGGCGGGGGTACTGGCACAGATACGCAGTATTTT,CASSIGGGTGTDTQYF
TRBV19,TRBJ2-7,NA,NA,TGTGCCAGTAGTAGGCAGGGAATCGGCGAGCAGTACTTC,CASSRQGIGEQYF
TRBV19,TRBJ1-2,NA,NA,TGTGCCAGTAACTTAAACCGGGGAGCTAACTATGGCTACACCTTC,CASNLNRGANYGYTF
TRBV2,TRBJ1-4,TRBD1,NA,TGTGCCAGCAGAAATGACAGGGCCGTAAATGAAAAACTGTTTTTT,CASRNDRAVNEKLFF
TRBV3-1/TRBV3-2,TRBJ1-4,TRBD1,NA,TGTGCCAGCAGGAGACAGGGATTTAATGAAAAACTGTTTTTT,CASRRQGFNEKLFF
TRBV3-1/TRBV3-2,TRBJ1-3,NA,NA,TGTGCCAGCAGCCAAGGGCAGGGGCACTCTGGAAACACCATATATTTT,CASSQGQGHSGNTIYF